The 21 T cell receptor beta chains below were found in one sample sequenced in a study of cytomegalovirus exposure and HLA in healthy donors. The PCR ran on 60 Vbeta and 13 Jbeta primers. Data came from immunoSEQ multiplex PCR; TCRdb stores just in-frame clones and leaves some out. Listed are 150,000 to 250,000 clones; roughly 0.74% falls within the top ten. Sequenced: PBMCs. These receptors all come from a boy aged 5-17 years in good health and CMV-seronegative.

The chain links TRBV2 to TRBJ1-4, with TRBD1 as a possible D gene (6 bases). Trimming removed 6 bases at V and 8 bases at J, with 16 bases between. Germline-derived CDR1 and CDR2 are SNHLY and FYNNEI. The CDR3 has 14 amino acids. The CDR3 coding sequence is TGTGCCAGCAGGTTTGAGGGGGAGTACGAAAAACTGTTTTTT. Its protein is CASRFEGEYEKLFF. Looking up the rest from reference TRBV2 and TRBJ1-4 gives the full variable domain: EPEVTQTPSHQVTQMGQEVILRCVPISNHLYFYWYRQILGQKVEFLVSFYNNEISEKSEIFDDQFSVERPDGSNFTLKIRSTKLEDSAMYFCASRFEGEYEKLFFGSGTQLSVL.

The chain joins TRBV19 to TRBJ1-5, with D hard to call. CDR1 is LNHDA, CDR2 SQIVND, per germline (reference sequence). The CDR3 runs 11 residues. V shed 5 bases and J shed 9 bases, with 8 bases lying between them. The CDR3 sequence is CASSLPGPQHF. The CDR3 DNA reads TGTGCCAGTAGTCTCCCAGGGCCCCAGCATTTT.

This chain links TRBV7-9 with TRBJ2-2, with no clear D. Germline values: CDR1 SEHNR, CDR2 FQNEAQ (reference sequence). CDR3 length: 14 residues. The ends were cut back, 4 bases at V and 0 bases at J, with 6 bases in the middle. The CDR3 bases are TGTGCCAGCAGCTCCCAGGCGAACACCGGGGAGCTGTTTTTT. Protein product: CASSSQANTGELFF. The full variable domain, rest sourced from reference TRBV7-9 and TRBJ2-2, is DTGVSQNPRHKITKRGQNVTFRCDPISEHNRLYWYRQTLGQGPEFLTYFQNEAQLEKSRLLSDRFSAERPKGSFSTLEIQRTEQGDSAMYLCASSSQANTGELFFGEGSRLTVL.

V usage is TRBV4-3 and J usage is TRBJ2-7, with a weak D call TRBD2 (6 bases). The germline gives CDR1 LGHNA, CDR2 YSLEER. V lost 1 base to trimming and J lost 2 bases, with 15 bases between them. CDR3 length: 16 amino acids. DNA for the CDR3: TGCGCCAGCAGCCAAGGGAGGGCCTCCGTCCCCTACGAGCAGTACTTC. Amino acid sequence: CASSQGRASVPYEQYF.

The chain joins TRBV5-8 to TRBJ1-2; unclear D gene. Germline-derived CDR1 and CDR2 are SGHTS and YDEGEE. The CDR3 length is 14 residues. CDR3 residues: CADRRGSPSGGYTF. In DNA, the CDR3 is TGTGCAGACCGGCGGGGTTCCCCTTCAGGCGGCTACACCTTC. Combining the CDR3 with reference TRBV5-8 and TRBJ1-2 gives the whole variable domain EAGVTQSPTHLIKTRGQQATLRCSPISGHTSVYWYQQALGLGLQFLLWYDEGEERNRGNFPPRFSGRQFPNYSSELNVNALELEDSALYLCADRRGSPSGGYTFGSGTRLTVV.

The rearrangement uses TRBV2 and TRBJ2-7, with D unresolved. Trimming left V 6 bases short and J 4 bases short, with 10 bases between. CDR1 SNHLY and CDR2 FYNNEI come from the germline V gene. This CDR3 has 12 residues. The CDR3 is CASSPRRYEQYF. The CDR3 DNA is TGTGCCAGCAGCCCCAGGCGTTACGAGCAGTACTTC.

The chain combines TRBV6-5 with TRBJ1-1, with D possibly matching TRBD1 (5 bases). CDR3 length equals 15 residues. V was trimmed by 6 bases and J by 1 base, leaving 15 bases between them. Germline V lookup: CDR1 MNHEY, CDR2 SVGAGI. As DNA, the CDR3 is TGTGCCAGCAGCAACCCCCCGGGGGGGAACACTGAAGCTTTCTTT. Translated: CASSNPPGGNTEAFF.

The V gene is TRBV9, the J gene TRBJ2-1, with 11 bases lining up with TRBD2. The J segment lost 7 bases and the V segment lost 3 bases, leaving 9 bases of the junction unmatched. The CDR3 is 16 residues long. Per germline, CDR1 SGDLS and CDR2 YYNGEE. CDR3 bases: TGTGCCAGCAGCGGTCTGGGTAGCGGGGGGGCGAATGAGCAGTTCTTC. Translating gives CASSGLGSGGANEQFF.

The V gene is TRBV30, the J gene TRBJ1-6, with 8 bases matching TRBD1. The CDR3 runs to 13 residues. Trimming took 5 bases from V and 10 from J; bases not matched to a gene: 7. The germline V gene encodes CDR1 GTSNPN and CDR2 SVGIG (reference sequence). The CDR3 reads CAWSGTGTSPLHF. The CDR3 bases are TGTGCCTGGTCCGGGACAGGTACCTCACCCCTCCACTTT.

This chain joins TRBV30 and TRBJ2-1; D may be TRBD1 (5 bases). CDR3 length: 11 residues. The germline gives CDR1 GTSNPN, CDR2 SVGIG (reference sequence). Trimming cost V 8 bases and J 7 bases, with 12 bases left between them. The CDR3 region is CAHGRGNEQFF. Here the CDR3 DNA reads TGTGCCCACGGAAGGGGTAATGAGCAGTTCTTC.

The chain links TRBV9 to TRBJ2-7; 7 bases match TRBD1. CDR1 is SGDLS and CDR2 is YYNGEE in the germline V gene. The junction had 9 bases not matched to a gene; V was cut back by 4 bases and J by 8 bases. The CDR3 loop spans 13 amino acids. CDR3 sequence (DNA): TGTGCCAGCAGCCCCGAGACAGGGTTCAAGCAGTACTTC. Its translation is CASSPETGFKQYF.

The J gene is TRBJ2-5, the V gene TRBV29-1, with D possibly being TRBD2 (6 bases). V was trimmed by 4 bases and J by 3 bases, leaving 15 bases between them. Germline CDR1 reads SQVTM; CDR2 reads ANQGSEA. The length of the CDR3 is 14 residues. CDR3 sequence: CSVAPGLREETQYF. Written as DNA, the CDR3 is TGCAGCGTTGCCCCGGGACTCAGGGAAGAGACCCAGTACTTC.

J is TRBJ1-1 and V is TRBV11-3; D is possibly TRBD1 (5 bases). CDR1 is SGHNT and CDR2 is YENEEA in the germline V gene. V gave up 3 bases and J gave up 0 bases, with 8 bases separating them. CDR3 length equals 14 residues. The DNA for the CDR3 is TGTGCCAGCAGCTTCGGGGGAATGAACACTGAAGCTTTCTTT. It specifies CASSFGGMNTEAFF. The full variable domain, with the rest looked up from reference TRBV11-3 and TRBJ1-1, is EAGVVQSPRYKIIEKKQPVAFWCNPISGHNTLYWYLQNLGQGPELLIRYENEEAVDDSQLPKDRFSAERLKGVDSTLKIQPAELGDSAVYLCASSFGGMNTEAFFGQGTRLTVV.

The chain has TRBV5-8 and TRBJ2-5, with 8 bases matching TRBD1. CDR3 size: 13 residues. Per germline, CDR1 SGHTS and CDR2 YDEGEE. V lost 4 bases and J lost 4; bases outside the gene matches: 3. Written as DNA, the CDR3 is TGTGCCAGCAGCACGGACAGGGCAGAGACCCAGTACTTC. This sequence encodes CASSTDRAETQYF.

This sequence joins TRBV28 and TRBJ2-7; 12 nucleotides align to TRBD1. The CDR3 is made up of 14 amino acids. Germline assignment: CDR1 MDHEN and CDR2 SYDVKM. V shed 6 bases, J shed 6 bases, and the junction held 6 bases outside the gene matches. The CDR3 is CASRGTGGASEQYF. The CDR3 DNA reads TGTGCCAGCAGGGGGACAGGGGGCGCGTCCGAGCAGTACTTC. The complete variable domain, with remaining parts taken from reference TRBV28 and TRBJ2-7, reads DVKVTQSSRYLVKRTGEKVFLECVQDMDHENMFWYRQDPGLGLRLIYFSYDVKMKEKGDIPEGYSVSREKKERFSLILESASTNQTSMYLCASRGTGGASEQYFGPGTRLTVT.

The V and J genes are TRBV2 and TRBJ2-4; TRBD1 might be the D (7 bases). Germline CDR1 reads SNHLY; CDR2 reads FYNNEI. Trimming removed 10 bases from V and 0 bases from J, with 19 bases in between. The CDR3 has 16 amino acids. Here the CDR3 DNA reads TGTGCCACCTCCGGGCCAGGGGGGCTAGCCAAAAACATTCAGTACTTC. Translated, it gives CATSGPGGLAKNIQYF.

About this clone: Compared with germline, one end of the junction differs, possibly owing to a read error. The sample contains more than one DNA sequence encoding this CDR3. This chain joins TRBV6-5 and TRBJ1-4; 8 nucleotides agree with TRBD1. The CDR3 loop spans 15 amino acids. Germline lookup yields CDR1 MNHEY and CDR2 SVGAGI. In nucleotides, the CDR3 is TGTGCTAGCAGTTACGCAGGGGGCGCTTCTAAAAAACTGTTTTTT. Residues: CASSYAGGASKKLFF.

The CDR3 bases are TGTGCCAGCAGCCAAGATAGGTTAAGGGAGGGGACTGAAGCTTTCTTT. Translated: CASSQDRLREGTEAFF. The rearrangement links TRBV4-2 to TRBJ1-1; the D gene is possibly TRBD1 (5 bases). Germline loops: CDR1 LGHNA, CDR2 YNFKEQ. Trimming shortened V by 0 bases and J by 5 bases, and 16 bases separated the two germline ends. The CDR3 covers 16 residues.

The chain has TRBV30 and TRBJ2-7, with TRBD1 as a possible D gene (6 bases). The V gene's germline CDR1 is GTSNPN and CDR2 SVGIG (reference sequence). Trimming stripped 5 bases from V and 0 bases from J, with 17 bases between. This CDR3 region has 15 residues. The CDR3 spells CAWSGGQISSYEQYF. The CDR3 bases are TGTGCCTGGTCAGGCGGACAGATTAGCTCCTACGAGCAGTACTTC.

V gene TRBV7-3 combines with J gene TRBJ1-1; no clear D gene. Trimming removed 0 bases at V and 7 bases at J, with 12 bases between. The CDR3 covers 14 residues. The germline V gene encodes CDR1 SGHTA and CDR2 FQGTGA. The CDR3 is CASSLTPGMGEAFF. The CDR3 region has the DNA TGTGCCAGCAGCTTAACTCCGGGGATGGGTGAAGCTTTCTTT.

The chain couples TRBV9 to TRBJ1-1, with D possibly TRBD1 on 5 matching bases. There are 13 residues in the CDR3. From germline, CDR1 is SGDLS and CDR2 YYNGEE. V lost 3 bases to trimming and J lost 6 bases, with 12 bases between them. The CDR3, as DNA: TGTGCCAGCAGCGCCCCAGGGTCCCCTGAAGCTTTCTTT. Its translation: CASSAPGSPEAFF.